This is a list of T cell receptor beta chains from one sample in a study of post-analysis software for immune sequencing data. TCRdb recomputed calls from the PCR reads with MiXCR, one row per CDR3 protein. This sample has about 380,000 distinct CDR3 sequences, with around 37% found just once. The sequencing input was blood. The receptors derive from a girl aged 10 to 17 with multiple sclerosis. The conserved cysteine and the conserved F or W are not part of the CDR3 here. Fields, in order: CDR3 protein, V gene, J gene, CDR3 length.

CDR3 protein: ASSRTGVDEQY; V gene: TRBV6-6; J gene: TRBJ2-7; CDR3 length: 11
CDR3 protein: ASSLVLYSGQY; V gene: TRBV7-2; J gene: TRBJ2-7; CDR3 length: 11
CDR3 protein: ASSWVVSGELF; V gene: TRBV5-1; J gene: TRBJ2-2; CDR3 length: 11
CDR3 protein: ATSGAGFPDSGANVLT; V gene: TRBV24-1; J gene: TRBJ2-6; CDR3 length: 16
CDR3 protein: ASSPRSSQETQY; V gene: TRBV19; J gene: TRBJ2-5; CDR3 length: 12
CDR3 protein: ASSKISGGAGEQY; V gene: TRBV6-1; J gene: TRBJ2-7; CDR3 length: 13
CDR3 protein: ASSLRSSAGANVLT; V gene: TRBV5-1; J gene: TRBJ2-6; CDR3 length: 14
CDR3 protein: ASSPADRGPEAF; V gene: TRBV5-1; J gene: TRBJ1-1; CDR3 length: 12
CDR3 protein: ASSLRTYQETQY; V gene: TRBV5-5; J gene: TRBJ2-5; CDR3 length: 12
CDR3 protein: ASTSEPGHLNTEAF; V gene: TRBV5-6; J gene: TRBJ1-1; CDR3 length: 14
CDR3 protein: ATGQNYGYT; V gene: TRBV12-3/TRBV12-4; J gene: TRBJ1-2; CDR3 length: 9
CDR3 protein: ASSSRSSYEQY; V gene: TRBV7-6; J gene: TRBJ2-7; CDR3 length: 11
CDR3 protein: ASSWGPSSSTDTQY; V gene: TRBV5-1; J gene: TRBJ2-3; CDR3 length: 14
CDR3 protein: ASRGTILQPQH; V gene: TRBV6-2/TRBV6-3; J gene: TRBJ1-5; CDR3 length: 11
CDR3 protein: ASSDPPSTGNYGYT; V gene: TRBV6-2/TRBV6-3; J gene: TRBJ1-2; CDR3 length: 14
CDR3 protein: ASSSTRGSGELF; V gene: TRBV6-6; J gene: TRBJ2-2; CDR3 length: 12
CDR3 protein: ASSYRTNTEAF; V gene: TRBV7-9; J gene: TRBJ1-1; CDR3 length: 11
CDR3 protein: ASSLGLVKADVQY; V gene: TRBV12-3/TRBV12-4; J gene: TRBJ2-3; CDR3 length: 13
CDR3 protein: AISEAALNTEAF; V gene: TRBV10-3; J gene: TRBJ1-1; CDR3 length: 12
CDR3 protein: ASSSFSGTEY; V gene: TRBV6-5; J gene: TRBJ2-7; CDR3 length: 10
CDR3 protein: SAEPGGGNQPQH; V gene: TRBV20-1; J gene: TRBJ1-5; CDR3 length: 12
CDR3 protein: SAQDYNEQF; V gene: TRBV20-1; J gene: TRBJ2-1; CDR3 length: 9
CDR3 protein: ASSLDGLASSYEQY; V gene: TRBV5-1; J gene: TRBJ2-7; CDR3 length: 14
CDR3 protein: ASSLKIGMQGMIEQF; V gene: TRBV7-2; J gene: TRBJ2-1; CDR3 length: 15
CDR3 protein: ASSPPKGGEGQETQY; V gene: TRBV18; J gene: TRBJ2-5; CDR3 length: 15
CDR3 protein: AIRGQADPNTSDNYGYT; V gene: TRBV10-3; J gene: TRBJ1-2; CDR3 length: 17